These 30 T cell receptor beta chains came from one sample sequenced in a study of T cell responses to AZD1222 COVID-19 vaccine. TCRdb's copy holds only in-frame clones and misses some; the assay was immunoSEQ multiplex PCR. This table has about 160,000 clones, about 88% appearing once. This sample comprised peripheral blood, obtained on day 0 of AZD1222 vaccination. These receptors were obtained from an adult in good health.

This chain connects TRBV28 to TRBJ1-3; no clear D gene. The CDR3 is made up of 12 amino acids. With 5 bases removed from V and 8 bases from J, the gap between germline ends came to 10 bases. In germline, CDR1 is MDHEN, CDR2 SYDVKM. In nucleotides, the CDR3 is TGTGCCAGCAGTGGACTTCGGGACACCATATATTTT. Its translation: CASSGLRDTIYF.

The chain combines TRBV15 with TRBJ2-4; 9 nucleotides align to TRBD1. This CDR3 contains 15 residues. Germline CDR1 LNHNV, CDR2 YYDKDF (reference sequence). Trimming at V came to 3 bases and at J to 5 bases, leaving 5 bases not matched to a gene. The CDR3 loop reads CATSRRGQGENIQYF. The CDR3 bases are TGTGCCACCAGCAGGCGGGGACAGGGCGAAAACATTCAGTACTTC.

The gene calls are TRBV27 and TRBJ1-1; D ambiguous. CDR3 size: 13 residues. The germline V gene has CDR1 MNHEY and CDR2 SMNVEV (reference sequence). Trimming removed 4 bases at V and 1 base at J, with 7 bases between. Written as DNA, the CDR3 is TGTGCCAGCAGTTCGACGGGGAACACTGAAGCTTTCTTT. Protein: CASSSTGNTEAFF.

The rearrangement uses TRBV5-4 and TRBJ1-2; no clear D. The V gene lost 5 bases and the J gene lost 3 bases, with 17 bases spanning the gap. The CDR3 covers 15 residues. Germline values: CDR1 SGHNT, CDR2 YYREEE (reference sequence). CDR3 nucleotide sequence: TGTGCCAGCAGTCGTACCAACCGGGGTGACTATGGCTACACCTTC. It specifies CASSRTNRGDYGYTF.

The rearrangement links TRBV6-5 to TRBJ1-1; D unresolved. The V gene lost 2 bases and the J gene lost 1 base, with 8 bases spanning the gap. CDR1 is MNHEY and CDR2 is SVGAGI in the germline V gene. The CDR3 has 14 amino acids. CDR3 loop: CASSYMRRNTEAFF. DNA of the CDR3: TGTGCCAGCAGTTACATGCGGAGGAACACTGAAGCTTTCTTT.

The rearrangement joins TRBV18 to TRBJ2-1; 9 bases are shared with TRBD1. This CDR3 has 15 residues. From germline, CDR1 is KGHSH and CDR2 LQKENI. The V and J ends lost 3 bases and 8 bases, in that order; junction bases with no gene match: 8. CDR3 nucleotides: TGTGCCAGCTCACCCCCGGGACAGGGTCCCGATGAGCAGTTCTTC. Encoded protein: CASSPPGQGPDEQFF.

The chain has TRBV7-3 and TRBJ1-6; 11 bases fit TRBD1. The junction had 3 bases not matched to a gene; V was cut back by 5 bases and J by 9 bases. This CDR3 spans 14 amino acids. Germline CDR1 reads SGHTA; CDR2 reads FQGTGA. CDR3 DNA: TGTGCCAGCAGCCCCGGGACAGGGGGTTCACCCCTCCACTTT. Translation: CASSPGTGGSPLHF.

This clone appeared once. The V and J genes are TRBV5-4 and TRBJ1-2, with no clear D. The germline CDR1 and CDR2 sequences are SGHNT and YYREEE (reference sequence). V lost 0 bases, J lost 4 bases, and 10 bases lay in between. The CDR3 runs 14 residues. In DNA form, the CDR3 reads TGTGCCAGCAGCTTGGGTAGAGACGTCTATGGCTACACCTTC. Amino acids: CASSLGRDVYGYTF.

This clone appeared a single time. V and J are TRBV7-6 and TRBJ2-5; 7 bases agree with TRBD1. CDR3 length: 14 residues. Trimming took 5 bases from V and 4 from J; bases not matched to a gene: 7. Germline V gene data show CDR1 as SGHVS and CDR2 as FNYEAQ. DNA for the CDR3: TGTGCCAGCAGCCGAGGGGGCTGGGGAGAGACCCAGTACTTC. It is translated as CASSRGGWGETQYF.

The chain combines TRBV7-3 with TRBJ2-1; unclear D gene. Trimming took off 0 bases at V and 10 bases at J, with 10 bases between the two ends. This CDR3 has 13 amino acids. Germline V CDR1 and CDR2: SGHTA, FQGTGA. The CDR3 DNA follows: TGTGCCAGCAGCTTAACCCAGTCGAGGGAGCAGTTCTTC. It translates to CASSLTQSREQFF.

The chain joins TRBV15 to TRBJ2-1; 10 nucleotides agree with TRBD2. V trimming: 0 bases; J trimming: 4 bases; junction bases outside the gene matches: 15. This CDR3 has 20 amino acids. Per the germline V gene, CDR1 is LNHNV and CDR2 is YYDKDF (reference sequence). The CDR3 sequence: CATSREWASGGDFKYNEQFF. CDR3 bases: TGTGCCACCAGCAGAGAGTGGGCTAGCGGGGGCGACTTTAAATACAATGAGCAGTTCTTC. The whole variable domain, remainder taken from reference TRBV15 and TRBJ2-1, is DAMVIQNPRYQVTQFGKPVTLSCSQTLNHNVMYWYQQKSSQAPKLLFHYYDKDFNNEADTPDNFQSRRPNTSFCFLDIRSPGLGDTAMYLCATSREWASGGDFKYNEQFFGPGTRLTVL.

The chain recombines TRBV7-3 with TRBJ1-1; 7 bases match TRBD1. The CDR3 is 14 amino acids. Per the germline V gene, CDR1 is SGHTA and CDR2 is FQGTGA. Trimming at V came to 5 bases and at J to 5 bases, leaving 8 bases not matched to a gene. CDR3 sequence reads: CASSPTGAGTEAFF. The CDR3 nucleotides read TGTGCCAGCAGCCCTACAGGGGCCGGGACTGAAGCTTTCTTT.

This sequence joins TRBV5-1 and TRBJ2-6; 9 bases line up with TRBD1. Germline CDR1 reads SGHRS; CDR2 reads YFSETQ. The CDR3 is 17 residues long. Trimming at V came to 0 bases and at J to 0 bases, leaving 1 base not matched to a gene. The DNA for the CDR3 is TGCGCCAGCAGCTTGGGGGACAGGGTCTCTGGGGCCAACGTCCTGACTTTC. Translated: CASSLGDRVSGANVLTF.

The chain carries TRBV19 and TRBJ2-7; 9 nucleotides align to TRBD1. Germline V lookup: CDR1 LNHDA, CDR2 SQIVND (reference sequence). CDR3 length equals 14 residues. The J segment lost 6 bases and the V segment lost 3 bases, leaving 6 bases of the junction unmatched. The CDR3 spells CASSIEGQGFEQYF. CDR3 coding DNA: TGTGCCAGTAGTATTGAGGGACAGGGTTTCGAGCAGTACTTC.

CDR3 DNA sequence: TGTGCCAGCAGCGTAGCTCAGGGGCCCTCCGCCGAGCAGTACTTC. Encoded protein: CASSVAQGPSAEQYF. The chain couples TRBV9 to TRBJ2-7; possibly TRBD1 for D (6 bases). CDR1 and CDR2 (germline): SGDLS, YYNGEE. The germline V and J ends were trimmed by 0 bases and 6 bases, with 16 bases remaining between them. This CDR3 spans 15 amino acids.

The rearrangement joins TRBV2 to TRBJ1-2; TRBD1 is a possible D gene (6 bases). The germline gives CDR1 SNHLY, CDR2 FYNNEI. Trimming took 7 bases from V and 4 from J, leaving 13 bases between them. CDR3 length: 13 amino acids. CDR3 sequence reads: CASTDRRLYGYTF. The CDR3 DNA follows: TGTGCCAGCACAGACAGGCGACTCTATGGCTACACCTTC.

This clone was picked up many times. The chain has TRBV7-9 and TRBJ1-1; D gene uncertain. Germline CDR1 and CDR2: SEHNR and FQNEAQ (reference sequence). Trimming removed 5 bases from V and 1 base from J, with 2 bases in between. The CDR3 has 11 amino acids. CDR3 protein: CASSQNTEAFF. In DNA form, the CDR3 reads TGTGCCAGCAGCCAGAACACTGAAGCTTTCTTT.

V and J are TRBV11-3 and TRBJ1-3; D uncertain. V gave up 2 bases and J gave up 2 bases, with 13 bases separating them. This CDR3 has 16 amino acids. Germline values: CDR1 SGHNT, CDR2 YENEEA. Here the CDR3 reads CASSLPILGTGNTIYF. In DNA, the CDR3 is TGTGCCAGCAGCTTACCTATCTTAGGGACTGGAAACACCATATATTTT.

The CDR3 nucleotides are TGTGCCAGCAGCATGGAATCCCGGCGTTCACCCCTCCACTTT. Its translation: CASSMESRRSPLHF. This chain connects TRBV5-4 to TRBJ1-6; no definite D call. The CDR3 length is 14 residues. Deletions cut 4 bases from V and 9 bases from J, with 14 bases between. The germline gives CDR1 SGHNT, CDR2 YYREEE (reference sequence).

This chain links TRBV6-4 with TRBJ2-1, with 12 bases matching TRBD2. The junction had 8 bases not matched to a gene; V was cut back by 5 bases and J by 9 bases. Germline CDR1 MRHNA, CDR2 SNTAGT. CDR3 length: 15 residues. CDR3 nucleotide sequence: TGTGCCAGCAGTTACCTCCCGGGACTAGCGGGTGAGCAGTTCTTC. Translated, it gives CASSYLPGLAGEQFF.

The gene calls are TRBV6-2 or TRBV6-3 and TRBJ2-5; the D call may be TRBD1 or TRBD2 (6 bases each). Germline V gene data show CDR1 as MNHEY and CDR2 as SVGEGT. The V and J ends lost 5 bases and 3 bases respectively, with 16 bases between them. CDR3 length: 15 amino acids. CDR3 DNA: TGTGCCAGCAGTCGGGGGCTGCGCGGGGAAGAGACCCAGTACTTC. Encoded protein: CASSRGLRGEETQYF.

V usage is TRBV27 and J usage is TRBJ1-4, with 7 bases that match TRBD1. Germline-derived CDR1 and CDR2 are MNHEY and SMNVEV (reference sequence). V trimming: 4 bases; J trimming: 0 bases; junction bases outside the gene matches: 8. The CDR3 is 17 residues long. In DNA form, the CDR3 reads TGTGCCAGCAGTTCACGACAGGGACACACAACTAATGAAAAACTGTTTTTT. This gives the protein CASSSRQGHTTNEKLFF.

The chain joins TRBV19 to TRBJ1-5; D gene uncertain. V lost 5 bases to trimming and J lost 0 bases, with 17 bases between them. The germline gives CDR1 LNHDA, CDR2 SQIVND (reference sequence). The CDR3 is 17 residues long. The CDR3 reads CASSRPTRSHSNQPQHF. CDR3 DNA sequence: TGTGCCAGTAGTCGTCCCACGAGATCCCATAGCAATCAGCCCCAGCATTTT.

The chain carries TRBV3-1 (or the pseudogene TRBV3-2) and TRBJ2-3; possibly TRBD1 for D (7 bases). Trimming took off 4 bases at V and 5 bases at J, with 19 bases between the two ends. The CDR3 has 16 residues. Germline CDR1 is LGHDT and CDR2 is YNNKEL (reference sequence). The CDR3 protein is CASSPRAGGYLDTQYF. The CDR3 nucleotides are TGTGCCAGCAGCCCACGGGCAGGGGGGTATCTAGATACGCAGTATTTT.

V gene TRBV7-9 combines with J gene TRBJ2-2, with 7 bases lining up with TRBD1. This CDR3 contains 15 residues. V lost 5 bases, J lost 3 bases, and 6 bases stayed unmatched. Germline values: CDR1 SEHNR, CDR2 FQNEAQ (reference sequence). The CDR3: CASSPTGVYTGELFF. CDR3 DNA sequence: TGTGCCAGCAGCCCCACAGGGGTGTACACCGGGGAGCTGTTTTTT.

This chain connects TRBV6-6 to TRBJ1-2; 7 bases are shared with TRBD1. The V gene's germline CDR1 is MNHNY and CDR2 SVGAGI (reference sequence). V was clipped by 6 bases and J by 2 bases; unmatched bases: 3. CDR3 length equals 13 residues. This CDR3 is CASSPGQNYGYTF. The CDR3 nucleotides read TGTGCCAGCAGCCCGGGACAGAACTATGGCTACACCTTC.

The CDR3 DNA is TGTGCCAGCAGCCCGGGACTGCATCAAGAGACCCAGTACTTC. Translation gives CASSPGLHQETQYF. This chain uses TRBV7-9 with TRBJ2-5, with a tentative D call TRBD2 (6 bases). Germline V gene sequence: CDR1 SEHNR, CDR2 FQNEAQ (reference sequence). Trimming stripped 5 bases from V and 2 bases from J, with 12 bases between. The CDR3 length is 14 residues.

V and J are TRBV20-1 and TRBJ2-3, with D unclear. Germline V lookup: CDR1 DFQATT, CDR2 SNEGSKA (reference sequence). The CDR3 consists of 11 residues. The V end was cut by 1 base, the J end by 7 bases, with 6 bases between. DNA for the CDR3: TGCAGTGCTAGAGTAGGGAATACGCAGTATTTT. Protein: CSARVGNTQYF.

This sequence joins TRBV28 and TRBJ1-2; a possible D gene is TRBD1 (6 bases). The germline V gene has CDR1 MDHEN and CDR2 SYDVKM. Trimming stripped 5 bases from V and 3 bases from J, with 13 bases between. The CDR3 is 14 residues long. In DNA, the CDR3 is TGTGCCAGCAGTGGGGGACAAATCTACTATGGCTACACCTTC. Its translation is CASSGGQIYYGYTF.

The chain joins TRBV5-4 to TRBJ2-5; D is unclear. V lost 0 bases and J lost 3, with 0 bases in between. This CDR3 has 11 residues. From germline, CDR1 is SGHNT and CDR2 YYREEE (reference sequence). CDR3 loop: CASSLEETQYF. The CDR3 DNA reads as TGTGCCAGCAGCTTGGAAGAGACCCAGTACTTC.